In this sample, the clone carrying this T cell receptor beta chain turned up many times. This entry belongs to a study of neurological immune-mediated disorders. TCRdb re-analysed the 5' RACE reads in MiXCR, keeping a single row per CDR3 protein. Of tens of thousands of distinct CDR3 sequences in the sample, 4.5% to 5.5% are singletons; the top ten hold around 7%. CDR1 is LNHNV and CDR2 is YYDKDF in the germline V gene (reference sequence). The CDR3 is 14 amino acids. Trimming cost V 1 base and J 7 bases, with 10 bases left between them. This chain uses TRBV15 with TRBJ1-4; perhaps TRBD1 as D (5 bases). This clonotype was sampled from a man under 40 with multiple sclerosis. The sequenced sample was PBMCs. Here the CDR3 reads CATSRGGAFEKLFF. DNA for the CDR3: TGTGCCACCAGCAGAGGGGGCGCATTTGAAAAACTGTTTTTT.